The following is a TCR delta chain sequence with its context. Its antigen is undetermined. A far larger clone is only one base removed, so a read error is likely. The data belong to a study of gammadelta T cells in human blood. With CATT, TCRdb re-called clones from the RT-PCR reads. The table records around 410 delta-chain clones, around 35% of them present only once. Study-level results: Polyclonal expansion of innate γδ T cells after birth appeared microbially driven.

V shed 4 bases and J 0 bases; nucleotides not matched to a gene: 7. Looked up from germline, CDR1 is GEAIGNYY and CDR2 is EKD. The CDR3 runs 16 residues. The chain carries TRDV2 and TRDJ1; 10 bases agree with TRDD3. Matching the DNA to germline supplied the J gene, which TCRdb does not give. This receptor was identified in a newborn. The source material was Vgamma9Vdelta2 gamma-delta T cells from cord blood. In nucleotides, the CDR3 is TGTGCCTGTGAATCTGGGGGATATGGGTACACCGATAAACTCATCTTT. Translating gives CACESGGYGYTDKLIF.